Listed below are T cell receptor beta chains from one sample, sequenced in a study of cytotoxic CD8 clonotypes in ibrutinib-treated CLL. The repertoire was sequenced with immunoSEQ multiplex PCR; TCRdb's copy has only in-frame clones and lacks some. The table includes roughly 170,000 clones, under 85% detected once. The sample here was PBMCs, taken after 24 months of ibrutinib treatment. All receptors derive from a human donor with chronic lymphocytic leukemia. The CDR3 runs from the conserved cysteine through the conserved F or W. D genes are given only for firm matches. Only part of the rows carry a size: once, few, many, or a class if the clone is expanded.

NA | TRBJ2-2 | TRBV29-1 | NA | TGCAGCGTTGAAGGGTTTTCGAACACCGGGGAGCTGTTTTTT | CSVEGFSNTGELFF
NA | TRBJ2-2 | TRBV9 | NA | TGTGCCAGCAGCCCTGGCGCTGGCACCGGGGAGCTGTTTTTT | CASSPGAGTGELFF
NA | TRBJ1-1 | TRBV4-1 | NA | TGCGCCAGCAGCCAAGATCTAGTGGACAGCCAGCTGAACACTGAAGCTTTCTTT | CASSQDLVDSQLNTEAFF
NA | TRBJ1-1 | TRBV18 | NA | TGTGCCAGCTCACCACCGTACCAGGGGAAGGCTGAAGCTTTCTTT | CASSPPYQGKAEAFF
NA | TRBJ1-1 | TRBV27 | once | TGTGCCAGCAGGTCTAGCATCGTCCCAACTTTCTTT | CASRSSIVPTFF
NA | TRBJ1-1 | TRBV4-1 | few | TGCGCCAGCAGCCAAGAAGCGGAAACTGAAGCTTTCTTT | CASSQEAETEAFF
NA | TRBJ1-5 | TRBV21-1 | NA | TGTGCCAGCAGCAAATGGGGAAGAAAAGATAGCAATCAGCCCCAGCATTTT | CASSKWGRKDSNQPQHF
NA | TRBJ2-3 | TRBV5-1 | NA | TGCGCCAGCAGCCCGCGGGGTCCTCGCACAGATACGCAGTATTTT | CASSPRGPRTDTQYF
TRBD1 | TRBJ2-7 | TRBV2 | NA | TGTGCCAGCAGGGGGACAGGGCTAAGGACCTACGAGCAGTACTTC | CASRGTGLRTYEQYF
NA | TRBJ1-4 | TRBV20-1 | NA | TGCAGTGCAGAGGACGGTGAAAAACTGTTTTTT | CSAEDGEKLFF
TRBD2 | TRBJ2-2 | TRBV5-4 | once | TGTGCCAGCAGCTTGAGAAGCGGGAGGACCGGGGAGCTGTTTTTT | CASSLRSGRTGELFF
NA | TRBJ2-1 | TRBV28 | once | TGTGCCAGCAGCCTACGGACTACCCACAATGAGCAGTTCTTC | CASSLRTTHNEQFF
NA | TRBJ1-1 | TRBV7-2 | NA | TGTGCCAGCAGCTTAGGTTACACTGAAGCTTTCTTT | CASSLGYTEAFF
TRBD1 | TRBJ1-3 | TRBV5-1 | few | TGCGCCAGCAGCTACAGCAAGCCCCAGGGGGGCAGGGGGTCCGGAAACACCATATATTTT | CASSYSKPQGGRGSGNTIYF
TRBD1 | TRBJ2-3 | TRBV7-9 | NA | TGTGCCAGCAGCAAGGACAGGGTATCTTATTTT | CASSKDRVSYF
NA | TRBJ1-2 | TRBV30 | NA | TGTGCCTGGAGTCTCGATTCCAACTATGGCTACACCTTC | CAWSLDSNYGYTF
NA | TRBJ1-5 | TRBV4-2 | NA | TGTGCCAGCAGCCAGGTCGACAGGACTAATCAGCCCCAGCATTTT | CASSQVDRTNQPQHF
TRBD1 | TRBJ2-1 | TRBV19 | once | TGTGCCAGTAGTAGGGGACAGGGACGAGGTGAGCAGTTCTTC | CASSRGQGRGEQFF
TRBD2 | TRBJ2-1 | TRBV27 | NA | TGTGCCAGCAGTAAACCCGGGACTAGCCGGTACAATGAGCAGTTCTTC | CASSKPGTSRYNEQFF
NA | TRBJ1-1 | TRBV20-1 | once | TGCAGTGCTAGAGATGGATTAGTCTGGGCATTT | CSARDGLVWAF
NA | TRBJ1-5 | TRBV30 | NA | TGTGCCTGGACCCACGGGGGCCTGGGCAATCAGCCCCAGCATTTT | CAWTHGGLGNQPQHF
TRBD1 | TRBJ1-4 | TRBV11-2 | NA | TGTGCCAGCAGCTTACAGGGGGCTCGAGATGAAAAACTGTTTTTT | CASSLQGARDEKLFF
TRBD1 | TRBJ2-7 | TRBV6-5 | NA | TGTGCCAGCAGTCAGGACAGGGGAAGTCCCAGCGAGCAGTACTTC | CASSQDRGSPSEQYF
TRBD2 | TRBJ2-3 | TRBV7-3 | few | TGTGCCAGCAGCCCCTGGAGCGGGAGAACAGATACGCAGTATTTT | CASSPWSGRTDTQYF
TRBD2 | TRBJ2-1 | TRBV7-8 | once | TGTGCCAGCAGCTTAGTGATCCTAGCGGGAGGGAGGGCCTACAATGAGCAGTTCTTC | CASSLVILAGGRAYNEQFF
TRBD2 | TRBJ2-1 | TRBV4-1 | NA | TGCGCCAGCAGCCAAGTCTTGGCGCGGGGGGGAGGGAATGAGCAGTTCTTC | CASSQVLARGGGNEQFF
NA | TRBJ1-1 | TRBV28 | NA | TGTGCCAGCAGTACTCAGGGGACTGAAGCTTTCTTT | CASSTQGTEAFF
NA | TRBJ1-1 | TRBV5-1 | NA | TGCGCCAGCAGCTTGGTAACCACGAACACTGAAGCTTTCTTT | CASSLVTTNTEAFF
NA | TRBJ1-6 | TRBV2 | NA | TGTGCCAGCAGTGAAAGGGCAGCGATCTATAATTCACCCCTCCACTTT | CASSERAAIYNSPLHF
NA | TRBJ1-3 | TRBV28 | NA | TGTGCCAGCAGTTTATCAGGGCGCGACACCATATATTTT | CASSLSGRDTIYF
NA | TRBJ1-4 | TRBV28 | NA | TGTGCCAGCAGTGAATGGGGGGTCGGCAATGAAAAACTGTTTTTT | CASSEWGVGNEKLFF
NA | TRBJ1-2 | TRBV7-9 | NA | TGTGCCAGCAGTCTCCAGGACGGGCGCGTAGGGGGCTACACCTTC | CASSLQDGRVGGYTF
NA | TRBJ2-1 | TRBV2 | NA | TGTGCCAGCAGTGCCGAGGGGCTAACCTACAATGAGCAGTTCTTC | CASSAEGLTYNEQFF
NA | TRBJ1-2 | TRBV6-1 | once | TGTGCCAGCAGTGAAGCGCGAGACTATGGCTACACCTTC | CASSEARDYGYTF
NA | TRBJ1-1 | TRBV11-2 | once | TGTGCCAGCAGCTTCAGAAGCGTCACTGAAGCTTTCTTT | CASSFRSVTEAFF
TRBD2 | TRBJ2-1 | TRBV10-2 | NA | TGCGCCACCCGGACTAGCGGGAGGGGTGAGCAGTTCTTC | CATRTSGRGEQFF
TRBD2 | TRBJ2-3 | TRBV2 | NA | TGTGCCAGCAGGGCGGGGGTAGCCGCAGATACGCAGTATTTT | CASRAGVAADTQYF
NA | TRBJ2-7 | TRBV5-4 | NA | TGTGCCAGCAGCTATATGGGCCGCGAGCAGTACTTC | CASSYMGREQYF
TRBD2 | TRBJ2-7 | TRBV28 | NA | TGTGCCAGCAGACTAGCGGGAGACCCCTACGAGCAGTACTTC | CASRLAGDPYEQYF
NA | TRBJ1-1 | TRBV19 | NA | TGTGCCAGTATTCCTGACGGGGGGGTGGAGAACACTGAAGCTTTCTTT | CASIPDGGVENTEAFF
TRBD1 | TRBJ2-2 | TRBV6-5 | NA | TGTGCCAGCAGTGCCAGGACAGGGGGACCCGGGGAGCTGTTTTTT | CASSARTGGPGELFF
NA | TRBJ2-3 | TRBV4-3 | NA | TGCGCCAGCAGCCAAGGGCTTTCCGACACAGATACGCAGTATTTT | CASSQGLSDTDTQYF
NA | TRBJ1-1 | TRBV6-4 | few | TGTGCCAGCAGTTTGACAGGGAACACTGAAGCTTTCTTT | CASSLTGNTEAFF
NA | TRBJ1-6 | TRBV6-5 | once | TGTGCCAGCAGTTATACCTCCTATAATTCACCCCTCCACTTT | CASSYTSYNSPLHF
NA | TRBJ1-2 | TRBV5-1 | once | TGCGCCAGCAGCTTGGATACACGGGGACCCGGGGGTGGCTACACCTTC | CASSLDTRGPGGGYTF
NA | TRBJ1-6 | TRBV28 | NA | TGTGCCAGCAGTTTCCCCAGGTTAAATTCACCCCTCCACTTT | CASSFPRLNSPLHF
TRBD1 | TRBJ1-1 | TRBV18 | NA | TGTGCCAGCTCCCGCCAGGGGGCTTGGGAAGCTTTCTTT | CASSRQGAWEAFF
NA | TRBJ1-3 | TRBV6-1 | NA | TGTGCCATCTCCCCCGGGATATCTGGAAACACCATATATTTT | CAISPGISGNTIYF
NA | TRBJ1-5 | TRBV28 | NA | TGTGCCAGCAGTTGGACACTCAATCAGCCCCAGCATTTT | CASSWTLNQPQHF
TRBD1 | TRBJ2-4 | TRBV6-6 | NA | TGTGCCAGCAGTTACGGGACAGGACTAGCCAAAAACATTCAGTACTTC | CASSYGTGLAKNIQYF